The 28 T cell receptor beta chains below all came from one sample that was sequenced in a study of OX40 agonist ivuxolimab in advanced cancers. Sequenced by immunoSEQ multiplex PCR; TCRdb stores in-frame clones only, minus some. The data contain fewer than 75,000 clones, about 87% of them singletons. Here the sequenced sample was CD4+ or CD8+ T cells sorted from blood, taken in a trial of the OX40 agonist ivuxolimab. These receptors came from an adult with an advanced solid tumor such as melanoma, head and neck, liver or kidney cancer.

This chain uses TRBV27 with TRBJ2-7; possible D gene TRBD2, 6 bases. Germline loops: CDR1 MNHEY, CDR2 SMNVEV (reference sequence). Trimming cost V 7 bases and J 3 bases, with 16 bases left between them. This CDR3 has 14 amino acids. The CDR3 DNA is TGTGCCAGCACTTCGGGGGACGGGGTCTACGAGCAGTACTTC. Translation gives CASTSGDGVYEQYF.

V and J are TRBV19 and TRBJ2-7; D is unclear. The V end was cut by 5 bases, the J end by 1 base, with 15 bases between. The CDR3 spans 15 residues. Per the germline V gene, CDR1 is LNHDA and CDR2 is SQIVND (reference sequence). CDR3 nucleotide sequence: TGTGCCAGTAGTCCTTCGGCTAGGGTGTCCTACGAGCAGTACTTC. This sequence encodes CASSPSARVSYEQYF.

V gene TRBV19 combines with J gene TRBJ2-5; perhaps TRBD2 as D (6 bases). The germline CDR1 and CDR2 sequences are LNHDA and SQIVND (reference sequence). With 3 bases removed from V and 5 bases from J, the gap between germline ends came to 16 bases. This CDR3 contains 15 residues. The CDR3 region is CASSIKLAYRETQYF. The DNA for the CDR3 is TGTGCCAGTAGTATTAAACTAGCATATCGGGAGACCCAGTACTTC.

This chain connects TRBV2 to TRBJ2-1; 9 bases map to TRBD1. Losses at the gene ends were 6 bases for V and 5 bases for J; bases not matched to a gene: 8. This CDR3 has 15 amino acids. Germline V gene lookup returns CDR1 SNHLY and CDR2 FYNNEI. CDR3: CASRTGTGLNNEQFF. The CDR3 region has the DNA TGTGCCAGCAGGACCGGGACAGGGCTTAACAATGAGCAGTTCTTC. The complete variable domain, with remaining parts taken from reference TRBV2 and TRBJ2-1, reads EPEVTQTPSHQVTQMGQEVILRCVPISNHLYFYWYRQILGQKVEFLVSFYNNEISEKSEIFDDQFSVERPDGSNFTLKIRSTKLEDSAMYFCASRTGTGLNNEQFFGPGTRLTVL.

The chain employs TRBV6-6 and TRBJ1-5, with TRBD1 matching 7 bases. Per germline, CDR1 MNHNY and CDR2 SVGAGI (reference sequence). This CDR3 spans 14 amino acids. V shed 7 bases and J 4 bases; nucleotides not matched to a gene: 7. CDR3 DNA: TGTGCCAGCACCCCCGACAGGGCTAATCAGCCCCAGCATTTT. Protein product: CASTPDRANQPQHF.

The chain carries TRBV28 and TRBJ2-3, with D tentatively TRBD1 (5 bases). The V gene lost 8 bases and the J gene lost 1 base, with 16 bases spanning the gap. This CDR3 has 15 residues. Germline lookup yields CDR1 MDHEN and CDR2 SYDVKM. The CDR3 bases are TGTGCCAGCCGGACACAAATACGGGGCACAGATACGCAGTATTTT. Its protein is CASRTQIRGTDTQYF.

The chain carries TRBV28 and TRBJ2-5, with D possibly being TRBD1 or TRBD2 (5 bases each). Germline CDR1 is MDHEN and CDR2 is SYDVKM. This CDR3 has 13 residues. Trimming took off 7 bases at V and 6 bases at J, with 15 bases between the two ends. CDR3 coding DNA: TGTGCCAGCATGGGGGTGCTCGGGAAGACCCAGTACTTC. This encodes CASMGVLGKTQYF. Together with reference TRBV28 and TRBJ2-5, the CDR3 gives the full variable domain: DVKVTQSSRYLVKRTGEKVFLECVQDMDHENMFWYRQDPGLGLRLIYFSYDVKMKEKGDIPEGYSVSREKKERFSLILESASTNQTSMYLCASMGVLGKTQYFGPGTRLLVL.

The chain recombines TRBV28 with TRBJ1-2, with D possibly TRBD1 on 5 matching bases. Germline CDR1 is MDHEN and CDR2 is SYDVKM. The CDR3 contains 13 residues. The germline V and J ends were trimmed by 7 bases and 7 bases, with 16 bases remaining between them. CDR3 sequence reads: CASNGDLPPGYTF. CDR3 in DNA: TGTGCCAGCAACGGGGACCTGCCGCCTGGCTACACCTTC.

The CDR3 protein is CAHSGGSYNEQFF. The DNA for the CDR3 is TGTGCCCATAGCGGGGGATCCTACAATGAGCAGTTCTTC. This rearrangement joins TRBV30 to TRBJ2-1; 9 nucleotides line up with TRBD2. V lost 8 bases to trimming and J lost 1 base; unmatched junction nucleotides: 3. Germline V CDR1 and CDR2: GTSNPN, SVGIG (reference sequence). This CDR3 comprises 13 residues.

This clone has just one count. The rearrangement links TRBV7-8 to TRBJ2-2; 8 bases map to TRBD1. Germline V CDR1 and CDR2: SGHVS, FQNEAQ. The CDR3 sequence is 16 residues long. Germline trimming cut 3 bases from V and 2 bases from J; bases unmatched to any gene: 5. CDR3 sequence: CASSFGTGRNTGELFF. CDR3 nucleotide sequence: TGTGCCAGCAGCTTCGGGACAGGAAGAAACACCGGGGAGCTGTTTTTT.

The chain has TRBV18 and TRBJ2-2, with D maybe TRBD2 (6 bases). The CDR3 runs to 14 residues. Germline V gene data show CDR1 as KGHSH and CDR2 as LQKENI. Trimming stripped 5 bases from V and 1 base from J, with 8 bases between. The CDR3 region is CASSVSGNTGELFF. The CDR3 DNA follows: TGTGCCAGCTCAGTTAGCGGGAACACCGGGGAGCTGTTTTTT.

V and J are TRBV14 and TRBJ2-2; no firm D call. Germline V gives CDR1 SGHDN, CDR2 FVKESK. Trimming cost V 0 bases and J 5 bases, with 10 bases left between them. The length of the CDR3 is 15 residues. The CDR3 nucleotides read TGTGCCAGCAGCCAAGAAAGGGTCGGGACCGGGGAGCTGTTTTTT. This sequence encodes CASSQERVGTGELFF.

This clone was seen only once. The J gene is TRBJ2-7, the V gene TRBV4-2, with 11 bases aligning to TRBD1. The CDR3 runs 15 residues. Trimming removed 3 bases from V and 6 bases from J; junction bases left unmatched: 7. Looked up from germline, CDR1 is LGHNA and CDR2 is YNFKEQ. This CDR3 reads CASSHPGQGALEQYF. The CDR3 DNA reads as TGTGCCAGCAGCCACCCAGGACAGGGGGCTCTCGAGCAGTACTTC.

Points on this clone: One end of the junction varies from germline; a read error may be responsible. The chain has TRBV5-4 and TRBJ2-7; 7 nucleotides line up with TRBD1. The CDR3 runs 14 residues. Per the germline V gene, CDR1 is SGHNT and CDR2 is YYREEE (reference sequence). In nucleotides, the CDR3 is TGTGCCAGCAGCACGGGACAGAACAGCTACAAGCAGTACTTC. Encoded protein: CASSTGQNSYKQYF.

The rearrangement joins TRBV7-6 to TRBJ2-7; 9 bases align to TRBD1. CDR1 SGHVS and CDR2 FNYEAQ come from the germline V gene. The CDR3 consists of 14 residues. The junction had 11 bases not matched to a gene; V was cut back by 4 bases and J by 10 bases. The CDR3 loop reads CASSSTPGQGFQYF. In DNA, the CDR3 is TGTGCCAGCAGCTCGACACCGGGACAGGGTTTCCAGTACTTC. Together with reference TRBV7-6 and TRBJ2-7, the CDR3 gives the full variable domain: GAGVSQSPRYKVTKRGQDVALRCDPISGHVSLYWYRQALGQGPEFLTYFNYEAQQDKSGLPNDRFSAERPEGSISTLTIQRTEQRDSAMYRCASSSTPGQGFQYFGPGTRLTVT.

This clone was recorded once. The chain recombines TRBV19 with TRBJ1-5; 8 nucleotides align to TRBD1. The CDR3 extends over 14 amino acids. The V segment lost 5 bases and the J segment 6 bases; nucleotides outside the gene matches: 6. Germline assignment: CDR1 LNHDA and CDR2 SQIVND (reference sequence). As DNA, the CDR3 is TGTGCCAGTAGTTCATCAGGGGGCGGTCAGCCCCAGCATTTT. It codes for CASSSSGGGQPQHF.

The CDR3 nucleotides are TGTGCCAGCAGCTTCCGCGGGGAGAGGGGAGAGACCCAGTACTTC. Translation gives CASSFRGERGETQYF. The V call is TRBV7-8, the J call TRBJ2-5, with D perhaps matching TRBD2 (6 bases). The CDR3 length is 15 residues. Germline V CDR1 and CDR2: SGHVS, FQNEAQ. Trimming took off 3 bases at V and 4 bases at J, with 15 bases between the two ends. Together with reference TRBV7-8 and TRBJ2-5, the CDR3 gives the full variable domain: GAGVSQSPRYKVAKRGQDVALRCDPISGHVSLFWYQQALGQGPEFLTYFQNEAQLDKSGLPSDRFFAERPEGSVSTLKIQRTQQEDSAVYLCASSFRGERGETQYFGPGTRLLVL.

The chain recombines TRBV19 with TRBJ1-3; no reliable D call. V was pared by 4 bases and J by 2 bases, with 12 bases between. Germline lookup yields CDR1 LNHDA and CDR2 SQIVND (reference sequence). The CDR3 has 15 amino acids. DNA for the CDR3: TGTGCCAGTAGTACTCGTCGGACGGCTGGAAACACCATATATTTT. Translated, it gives CASSTRRTAGNTIYF.

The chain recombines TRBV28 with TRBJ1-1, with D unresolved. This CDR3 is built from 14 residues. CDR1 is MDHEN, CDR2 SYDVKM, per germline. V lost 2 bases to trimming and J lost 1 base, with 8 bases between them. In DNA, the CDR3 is TGTGCCAGCAGTTTAAACTTCGGGAACACTGAAGCTTTCTTT. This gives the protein CASSLNFGNTEAFF.

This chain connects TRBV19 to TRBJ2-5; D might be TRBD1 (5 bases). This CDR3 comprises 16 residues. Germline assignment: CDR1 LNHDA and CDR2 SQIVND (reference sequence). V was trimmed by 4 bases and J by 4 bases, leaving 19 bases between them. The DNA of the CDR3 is TGTGCCAGTAGTACTGGGGCCTTAGGAGAGGCAGAGACCCAGTACTTC. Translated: CASSTGALGEAETQYF.

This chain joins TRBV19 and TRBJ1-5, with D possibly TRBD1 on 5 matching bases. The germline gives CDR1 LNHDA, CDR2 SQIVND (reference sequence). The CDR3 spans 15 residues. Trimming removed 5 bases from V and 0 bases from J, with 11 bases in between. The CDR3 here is CASSAGLNSNQPQHF. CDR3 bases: TGTGCCAGTAGTGCGGGGCTCAATAGCAATCAGCCCCAGCATTTT.

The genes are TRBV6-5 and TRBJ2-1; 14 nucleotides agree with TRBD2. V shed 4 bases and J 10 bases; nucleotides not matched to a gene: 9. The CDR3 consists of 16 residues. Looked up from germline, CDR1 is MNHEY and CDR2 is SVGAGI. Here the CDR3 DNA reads TGTGCCAGCAGTTCCGGGACTAGCGGGAGATCGGGGGAGCAGTTCTTC. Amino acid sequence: CASSSGTSGRSGEQFF.

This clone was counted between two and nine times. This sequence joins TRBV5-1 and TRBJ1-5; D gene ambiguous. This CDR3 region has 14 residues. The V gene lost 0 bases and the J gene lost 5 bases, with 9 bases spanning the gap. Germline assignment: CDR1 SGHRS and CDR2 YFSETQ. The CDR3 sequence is CASSLGGLHQPQHF. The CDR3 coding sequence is TGCGCCAGCAGCTTGGGCGGGCTGCATCAGCCCCAGCATTTT.

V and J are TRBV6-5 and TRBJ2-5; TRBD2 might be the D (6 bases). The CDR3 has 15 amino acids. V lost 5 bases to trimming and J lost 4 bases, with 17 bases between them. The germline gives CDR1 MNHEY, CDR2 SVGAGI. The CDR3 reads CASSTPARGGETQYF. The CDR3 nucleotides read TGTGCCAGCAGTACTCCCGCCCGGGGAGGAGAGACCCAGTACTTC.

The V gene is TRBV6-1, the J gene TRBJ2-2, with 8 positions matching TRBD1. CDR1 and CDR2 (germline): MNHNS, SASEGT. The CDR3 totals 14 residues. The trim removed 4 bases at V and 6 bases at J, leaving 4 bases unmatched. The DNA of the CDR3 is TGTGCCAGCAGTGGCCAGACAGGGGCCGGGGAGCTGTTTTTT. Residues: CASSGQTGAGELFF.

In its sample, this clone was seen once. The CDR3: CATSRDEGQPYGYTF. DNA of the CDR3: TGTGCCACCAGCAGAGATGAGGGCCAGCCCTATGGCTACACCTTC. The rearrangement joins TRBV15 to TRBJ1-2; no definite D call. Germline CDR1 and CDR2: LNHNV and YYDKDF (reference sequence). V lost 0 bases and J 4 bases, leaving 12 bases between the germline ends. The CDR3 spans 15 residues.

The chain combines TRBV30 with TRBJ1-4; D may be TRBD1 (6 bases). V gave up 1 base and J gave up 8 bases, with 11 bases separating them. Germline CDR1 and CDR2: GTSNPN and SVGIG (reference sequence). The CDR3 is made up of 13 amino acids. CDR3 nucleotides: TGTGCCTGGAGTGAGAGGGGGTGGGAAAAACTGTTTTTT. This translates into CAWSERGWEKLFF.

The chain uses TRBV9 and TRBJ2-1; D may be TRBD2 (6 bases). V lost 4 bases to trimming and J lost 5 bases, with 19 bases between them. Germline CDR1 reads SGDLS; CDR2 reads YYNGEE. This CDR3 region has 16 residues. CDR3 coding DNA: TGTGCCAGCAGCCCTCGTATGGTAGCGGTAAACAATGAGCAGTTCTTC. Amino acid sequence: CASSPRMVAVNNEQFF.